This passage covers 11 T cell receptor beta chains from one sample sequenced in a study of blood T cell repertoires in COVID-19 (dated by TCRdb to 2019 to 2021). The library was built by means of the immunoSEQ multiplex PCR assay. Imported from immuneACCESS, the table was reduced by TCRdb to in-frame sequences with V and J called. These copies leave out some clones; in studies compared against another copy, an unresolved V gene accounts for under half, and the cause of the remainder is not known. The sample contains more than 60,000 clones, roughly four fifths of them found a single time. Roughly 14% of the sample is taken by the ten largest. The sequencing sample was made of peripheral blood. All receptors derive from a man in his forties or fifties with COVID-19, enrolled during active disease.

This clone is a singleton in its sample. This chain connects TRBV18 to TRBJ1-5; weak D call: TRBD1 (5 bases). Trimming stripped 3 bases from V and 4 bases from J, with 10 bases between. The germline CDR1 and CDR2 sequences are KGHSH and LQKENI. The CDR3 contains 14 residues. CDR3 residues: CASSPDRTNQPQHF. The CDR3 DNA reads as TGTGCCAGCTCACCTGACAGAACTAATCAGCCCCAGCATTTT.

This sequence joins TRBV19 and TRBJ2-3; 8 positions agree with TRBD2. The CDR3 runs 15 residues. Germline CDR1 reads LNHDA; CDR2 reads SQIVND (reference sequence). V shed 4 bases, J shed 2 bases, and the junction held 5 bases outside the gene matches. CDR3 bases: TGTGCCAGTAGTAGGTCGGGGGGGATCACAGATACGCAGTATTTT. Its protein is CASSRSGGITDTQYF.

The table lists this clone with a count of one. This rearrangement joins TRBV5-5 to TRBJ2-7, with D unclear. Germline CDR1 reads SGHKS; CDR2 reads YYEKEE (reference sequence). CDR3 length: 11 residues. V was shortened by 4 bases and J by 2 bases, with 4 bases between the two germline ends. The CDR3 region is CASSLPYEQYF. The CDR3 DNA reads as TGTGCCAGCAGCCTACCCTACGAGCAGTACTTC.

The CDR3 loop is CASSRGEEAFF. The CDR3 nucleotides are TGTGCCAGCTCAAGGGGTGAAGAAGCTTTCTTT. This chain joins TRBV18 and TRBJ1-1; D is possibly TRBD1 (5 bases). The germline V and J ends were trimmed by 5 bases and 8 bases, with 9 bases remaining between them. The CDR3 runs 11 residues. Germline values: CDR1 KGHSH, CDR2 LQKENI.

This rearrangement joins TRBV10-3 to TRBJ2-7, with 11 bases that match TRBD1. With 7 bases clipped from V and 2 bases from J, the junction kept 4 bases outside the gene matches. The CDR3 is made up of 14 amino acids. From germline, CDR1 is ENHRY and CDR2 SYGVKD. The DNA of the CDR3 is TGTGCCATCAAGGGGACAGGGGGTACCTACGAGCAGTACTTC. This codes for CAIKGTGGTYEQYF.

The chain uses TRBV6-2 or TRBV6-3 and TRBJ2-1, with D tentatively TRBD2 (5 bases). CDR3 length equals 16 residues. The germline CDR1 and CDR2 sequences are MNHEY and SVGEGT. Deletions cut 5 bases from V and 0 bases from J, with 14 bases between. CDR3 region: CASSADFLSSYNEQFF. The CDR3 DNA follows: TGTGCCAGCAGTGCGGACTTCTTGAGCTCCTACAATGAGCAGTTCTTC.

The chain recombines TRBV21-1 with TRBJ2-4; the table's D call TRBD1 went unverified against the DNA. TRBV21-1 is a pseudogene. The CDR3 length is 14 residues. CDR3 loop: CASVGTGDENIQYF. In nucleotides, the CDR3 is TGTGCCAGCGTCGGGACAGGGGATGAAAACATTCAGTACTTC.

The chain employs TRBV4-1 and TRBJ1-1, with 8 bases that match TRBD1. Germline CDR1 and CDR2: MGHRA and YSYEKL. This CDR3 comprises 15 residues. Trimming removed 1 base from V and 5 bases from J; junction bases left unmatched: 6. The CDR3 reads CASSQAQGAGTEAFF. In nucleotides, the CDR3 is TGCGCCAGCAGCCAAGCGCAGGGGGCAGGTACTGAAGCTTTCTTT.

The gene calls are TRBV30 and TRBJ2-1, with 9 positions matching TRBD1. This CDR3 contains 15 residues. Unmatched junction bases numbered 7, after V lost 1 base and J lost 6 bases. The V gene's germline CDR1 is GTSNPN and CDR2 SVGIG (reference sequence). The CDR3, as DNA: TGTGCCTGGAGTGCCGGGACAGGGTCCGTCAATGAGCAGTTCTTC. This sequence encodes CAWSAGTGSVNEQFF.

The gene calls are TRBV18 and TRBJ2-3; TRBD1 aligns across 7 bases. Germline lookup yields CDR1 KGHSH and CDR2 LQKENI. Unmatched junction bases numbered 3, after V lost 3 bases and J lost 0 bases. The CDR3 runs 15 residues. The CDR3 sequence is CASSPNRGSTDTQYF. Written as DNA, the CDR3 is TGTGCCAGCTCACCTAACAGGGGCAGCACAGATACGCAGTATTTT.

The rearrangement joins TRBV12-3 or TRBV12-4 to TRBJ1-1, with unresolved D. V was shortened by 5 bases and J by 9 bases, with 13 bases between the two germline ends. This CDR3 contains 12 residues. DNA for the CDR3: TGTGCCAGCAGTCCTAGCGGTAATAAAGCTTTCTTT. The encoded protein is CASSPSGNKAFF.